What follows describes a single T cell receptor (beta chain). Its specificity is unknown. The protocol was immunoSEQ multiplex PCR, while the TCRdb copy is restricted to in-frame clones and leaves out a portion. The data hold tens of thousands of clones, with more than 75% observed a single time. CDR1 and CDR2 (germline): SGDLS, YYNGEE. Trimming removed 0 bases at V and 3 bases at J, with 13 bases between. The CDR3 covers 16 residues. The sample is drawn from a study of T cell responses to AZD1222 COVID-19 vaccine. Study results and limitations: Two AZD1222 doses significantly raised spike-specific TCR breadth and depth over controls. Donor demographics were predominantly white British with a female majority; clonal diversity may be underestimated. Nearly half of spike-specific TCRs reportedly target unmutated variant regions.

This chain uses TRBV9 with TRBJ2-1; D is unresolved. The specimen was peripheral blood, collected on day 0 of MenACWY control vaccination. The sequence derives from an adult in good health. The CDR3 loop is CASSVAPTQNYNEQFF. The CDR3 DNA is TGTGCCAGCAGCGTAGCCCCCACCCAAAACTACAATGAGCAGTTCTTC.